The TCR beta chain under discussion was sequenced for a study of T cell responses to AZD1222 COVID-19 vaccine. Regarding the study as a whole: As reported, nearly half of all spike-specific TCRs target variant regions that are unmutated. There were vaccine-associated CD4 TCRs across spike, dominant at 160-218 and 743-854. Two doses of AZD1222 preceded a rise in Spike-specific TCR breadth and depth.

Clones were sequenced by immunoSEQ multiplex PCR, and TCRdb holds only the in-frame ones, with some missing. The sample has under 200,000 clones, roughly nine tenths seen once. The CDR3 length is 13 residues. Germline V gene lookup returns CDR1 GTSNPN and CDR2 SVGIG (reference sequence). The ends were cut back, 0 bases at V and 4 bases at J, with 9 bases in the middle. Whether given at about 4 or about 12 weeks, second doses were pooled. A remark on this clone: What it binds is not known.

The gene calls are TRBV30 and TRBJ1-2; D is unresolved. The source of this sequence is an adult who received the AZD1222 COVID-19 vaccine. Sequences were derived from peripheral blood, sampled 28 days after the second AZD1222 dose. The DNA of the CDR3 is TGTGCCTGGAGTGTAGGCGGACTCTATGGCTACACCTTC. Protein product: CAWSVGGLYGYTF.